This is a list of T cell receptor beta chains from one sample in a study of CD4 T cell repertoires in COVID-19. Assay: immunoSEQ multiplex PCR; the TCRdb copy retains only in-frame clones and omits some. Of approximately 75,000 clones listed, 83% are singletons. Source: CD4+ T cells from peripheral blood, taken after recovery from COVID-19. All receptors derive from a human donor who had COVID-19. Both conserved end residues are part of each CDR3. A D gene is named only where the DNA matches it firmly. Expanded clones are given a class, and other clones once, few, many or no size at all.

j_call v_call d_call clone_size cdr3_nt cdr3_aa
TRBJ2-5 TRBV5-1 - - TGCGCCAGCAGCTGGGGTGGAGGGAATATGGAGACCCAGTACTTC CASSWGGGNMETQYF
TRBJ2-7 TRBV7-6 - once TGTGCCAGCAGCCCAGGGCCGCGGCTGACCTACGAGCAGTACTTC CASSPGPRLTYEQYF
TRBJ1-1 TRBV6-5 - few TGTGCCAGCAGTTCTGGCAGGGGCACTGAAGCTTTCTTT CASSSGRGTEAFF
TRBJ1-2 TRBV19 - few TGTGCCAGTAGTATTGGCCGGGGCTACACCTTC CASSIGRGYTF
TRBJ2-2 TRBV2 - - TGTGCCAGCAGTTACAGCACCGGGGAGCTGTTTTTT CASSYSTGELFF
TRBJ2-7 TRBV30 - - TGTGCCTGGAGTAGGTTCTCGGACGAGCAGTACTTC CAWSRFSDEQYF
TRBJ1-4 TRBV7-9 - - TGTGCCAGCAGCTTAGAAGATAATGAAAAACTGTTTTTT CASSLEDNEKLFF
TRBJ1-3 TRBV7-6 - - TGTGCCAGCAGCTTGGGTGGGAGTGGAAACACCATATATTTT CASSLGGSGNTIYF
TRBJ2-4 TRBV19 - once TGTGCCAGTAATGCCCGGGCCCTAGAAAACATTCAGTACTTC CASNARALENIQYF
TRBJ1-2 TRBV30 - - TGTGCCTGGAGTGCAGGGACGGCGGCATGGGGCTACACCTTC CAWSAGTAAWGYTF
TRBJ2-7 TRBV6-5 - - TGTGCCAGCAGTCGACAGGACGAGCAGTACTTC CASSRQDEQYF
TRBJ1-5 TRBV6-5 - - TGTGCCAGCACCCAGACAAGCAATCAGCCCCAGCATTTT CASTQTSNQPQHF
TRBJ2-6 TRBV27 TRBD1 - TGTGCCACAGGACAGGGGGCGAATGGGGCCAACGTCCTGACTTTC CATGQGANGANVLTF
TRBJ1-3 TRBV7-2 - - TGTGCCAGCAGCTACAGTACAGGATCTGGAAACACCATATATTTT CASSYSTGSGNTIYF
TRBJ2-2 TRBV10-3 - - TGTGCCATCAGTGAGCCGGCCAGGGGGGACACCGGGGAGCTGTTTTTT CAISEPARGDTGELFF
TRBJ2-1 TRBV6-6 - - TGTGCCAGCAGTTACTCGAGTAATGAGCAGTTCTTC CASSYSSNEQFF
TRBJ2-3 TRBV10-3 - few TGTGCCATCAAAAAAGGCTATGGAGCGAGGGGCCCCACAGATACGCAGTATTTT CAIKKGYGARGPTDTQYF
TRBJ1-1 TRBV14 - - TGTGCCAGCAGCCAAGGGAGGAATCAAGCTTTCTTT CASSQGRNQAFF
TRBJ1-4 TRBV3-1/TRBV3-2 - - TGTGCCAGCAGCGTCGGGACAAGTGAAAAACTGTTTTTT CASSVGTSEKLFF
TRBJ1-5 TRBV27 - few TGTGCCAGCAGTTTCACGAGTCAGCCCCAGCATTTT CASSFTSQPQHF
TRBJ2-5 TRBV3-1/TRBV3-2 - once TGTGCCAGCAGCCTAGTAGACGGACTGGGGGAGACCCAGTACTTC CASSLVDGLGETQYF
TRBJ1-5 TRBV2 - - TGTGCCAGCAGTGGGGAGGGCTATCAGCCCCAGCATTTT CASSGEGYQPQHF
TRBJ2-3 TRBV11-2 TRBD2 - TGTGCCAGCCAGGTAGCGGGGGGCACAGATACGCAGTATTTT CASQVAGGTDTQYF
TRBJ2-2 TRBV7-4 - few TGTGCCAGCAGCTTAAGTTGTGGAACGAACACCGGGGAGCTGTTTTTT CASSLSCGTNTGELFF
TRBJ2-2 TRBV30 - - TGTGCCTGGGGTAGGCGCAACGGGGAGCTGTTTTTT CAWGRRNGELFF
TRBJ1-4 TRBV12-5 - - TGTGCTAGTGGTTTTTCGGGAGTTACGGCTAATGAAAAACTGTTTTTT CASGFSGVTANEKLFF
TRBJ2-2 TRBV5-8 - - TGTGCCAGCAGGCAAGGATACACCGGGGAGCTGTTTTTT CASRQGYTGELFF
TRBJ2-7 TRBV18 TRBD1 - TGTGCCAGCTCACCGCCGAGACAGGGCATGTACGAGCAGTACTTC CASSPPRQGMYEQYF
TRBJ2-3 TRBV10-1 - - TGCGCCAGCAGTGAGGGAGGGGCGATCACAGATACGCAGTATTTT CASSEGGAITDTQYF
TRBJ1-3 TRBV19 - once TGTGCCAGTAGTTATGACAGGAGCTTCCCTTCTGGAAACACCATATATTTT CASSYDRSFPSGNTIYF
TRBJ2-7 TRBV19 TRBD1 once TGTGCCAGTAGTATCACAGTTGACAGGGGCTACGAGCAGTACTTC CASSITVDRGYEQYF
TRBJ1-2 TRBV19 - - TGTGCCAGTAAATACGGACAGTCCAACTATGGCTACACCTTC CASKYGQSNYGYTF
TRBJ2-7 TRBV19 - few TGTGCCAGTAGTATTAAGGGCTTGCTAGCCCACGAGCAGTACTTC CASSIKGLLAHEQYF
TRBJ1-1 TRBV10-3 TRBD1 - TGTGCCATCAGGCCGACAGGGACTATGAACACTGAAGCTTTCTTT CAIRPTGTMNTEAFF
TRBJ1-2 TRBV27 - - TGTGCCAGCAGTTCCACCTCCACGGGGGCGGGCTATGGCTACACCTTC CASSSTSTGAGYGYTF
TRBJ2-5 TRBV10-3 - - TGTGCCATCAGTGAGCCGGGAGAGACCCAGTACTTC CAISEPGETQYF
TRBJ2-1 TRBV7-8 - once TGTGCCAGCAGCTTAGCGACTAGTGTTGAGCAGTTCTTC CASSLATSVEQFF
TRBJ2-3 TRBV5-1 - - TGCGCCAGCAGCACGGGCTCCCTGTTAGATACGCAGTATTTT CASSTGSLLDTQYF
TRBJ2-7 TRBV3-1/TRBV3-2 - - TGTGCCAGCAGCCAAGGCCTAGCCCTCCAGTACTTC CASSQGLALQYF
TRBJ2-7 TRBV5-1 TRBD2 few TGCGCCAGCAGCTTTAGCGGGGGGAGCTCCTACGAGCAGTACTTC CASSFSGGSSYEQYF
TRBJ2-6 TRBV27 TRBD1 - TGTGCCAGCAGTTCGGGACAGGTGTCTGGGGCCAACGTCCTGACTTTC CASSSGQVSGANVLTF
TRBJ2-7 TRBV15 - - TGTGCCACCAGCAGAGAAGCCCACAGCTACGAGCAGTACTTC CATSREAHSYEQYF
TRBJ2-3 TRBV5-5 - - TGTGCCAGCAGCTTGGGCAGCACAGATACGCAGTATTTT CASSLGSTDTQYF
TRBJ2-2 TRBV7-9 TRBD2 few TGTGCCAGCATGGGACTAGCTGGGGCCGGGGAGCTGTTTTTT CASMGLAGAGELFF